This record looks at one TCR beta chain sequence and its context. The sample originates from a study of blood T cell repertoires in COVID-19. About the research overall: From the United States, Italy and Spain came samples of acute and convalescent COVID-19. T cells, B-cell-depleted T cells, or PBMCs supplied cDNA or gDNA.

Methods used by the authors: Using reference gene primer amplification, nucleated cell counts were estimated. Sequencing used immunoSEQ multiplex PCR; TCRdb keeps in-frame clones, though not all of them. Clonal size and the V and J genes are those of that table, whereas D and trimming came from the DNA. The table records some 21,000 clones, over 85% of them present only once. The CDR3 is 15 residues long. The ends were cut back, 5 bases at V and 0 bases at J, with 13 bases in the middle. Germline values: CDR1 SGHTA, CDR2 FQGNSA. The source is a woman between 45 and 65 years old with active COVID-19. The sample taken for sequencing was peripheral blood. The rearrangement links TRBV7-2 to TRBJ1-1; no firm D call. DNA for the CDR3: TGTGCCAGCAGCCCCCCGGTGAGAGTGAACACTGAAGCTTTCTTT. Amino acid sequence: CASSPPVRVNTEAFF.